One sample yielded the 2 T cell receptor beta chains listed below, sequenced in a study of Graves' ophthalmopathy and Graves' hyperthyroidism. RNA transcripts yielded amplified TCR beta CDR3 regions. Scientists carried out first-round RT-PCR using HTBI primers and then a second-round multiplex PCR. MiXCR, run by TCRdb on the multiplex PCR reads, gives a single entry per CDR3 protein. The data show about 740,000 distinct CDR3 sequences, around 40% seen once. The sequenced material came from peripheral blood. These receptors were collected from an adult man with Graves' ophthalmopathy.

This clonotype was detected only a few times. The J gene is TRBJ2-7, the V gene TRBV20-1; D may be TRBD1 (5 bases). The V gene's germline CDR1 is DFQATT and CDR2 SNEGSKA (reference sequence). The CDR3 loop spans 15 amino acids. The V gene lost 3 bases and the J gene lost 0 bases, with 15 bases spanning the gap. CDR3 sequence: CSASSYEGDSYEQYF. CDR3 in DNA: TGCAGTGCTAGCTCATACGAAGGGGACTCCTACGAGCAGTACTTC.

This clonotype came up many times. This rearrangement joins TRBV29-1 to TRBJ2-7; D not resolved. V was cut by 0 bases and J by 4 bases, with 10 bases left in between. This CDR3 region has 13 residues. Germline values: CDR1 SQVTM, CDR2 ANQGSEA. CDR3 protein: CSVEDPAVYEQYF. The CDR3 bases are TGCAGCGTTGAAGATCCCGCGGTGTACGAGCAGTACTTC.